The rows below give T cell receptor beta chains drawn from one sample of a study of T cell repertoires in cytomegalovirus infection. Antigens of these TCRs are unknown. TCRdb reprocessed the reads via MiXCR and lists one record per CDR3 protein. The data contain about 900,000 distinct CDR3 sequences, around a third of them singletons. Sequencing used cultured CD8+ T cells from PBMCs, obtained from culture after CMV antigen stimulation. All receptors come from a human donor in good health (CMV status not recorded). Some clones in this sample may be carry-over from other donors' samples. Both conserved end residues are part of each CDR3. A D gene is named only where the DNA matches it firmly. The listing skips clone size in some rows; elsewhere it reads once, few, many or a size class.

>TRBV20-1|TRBJ1-4|.|.
TGCAGTGCGGCCCTCGGTGAAAAACTGTTTTTT
CSAALGEKLFF
>TRBV7-8|TRBJ1-3|many|.
TGTGCCAGCTCATTGGGAGAGAAATCAACGGGAAACACCATATATTTT
CASSLGEKSTGNTIYF
>TRBV27|TRBJ2-3|few|TRBD2
TGTGCCAGCAGTTTTTGGCCGGGGGGGCCAGATACGCAGTATTTT
CASSFWPGGPDTQYF
>TRBV2|TRBJ2-1|few|.
TGTGCCAGTAGAGTTGTACTTAATGAGCAGTTCTTC
CASRVVLNEQFF
>TRBV7-9|TRBJ2-2|.|.
TGTGCCAGCAGCCCGGTGGCTCCGTTGGCGGGCACCGGGGAGCTGTTTTTT
CASSPVAPLAGTGELFF
>TRBV12-3/TRBV12-4|TRBJ2-3|.|TRBD1
TGTGCCAGCAGTCCGTTCCCTGGGACAGCGATAGATACGCAGTATTTT
CASSPFPGTAIDTQYF
>TRBV6-1|TRBJ2-1|few|TRBD2
TGTGCCACCACGCGCGGGGGGGTTTGGAATGAGCAGTTCTTC
CATTRGGVWNEQFF
>TRBV24-1|TRBJ2-7|.|.
TGTGCCACCAGTCACGCAACTCTAACCTACGAGCAGTACTTC
CATSHATLTYEQYF
>TRBV27|TRBJ2-3|many|.
TGTGCCAGCAGTTTGGGCCCATACAGCACAGATACGCAGTATTTT
CASSLGPYSTDTQYF
>TRBV7-2|TRBJ1-2|many|TRBD1
TGTGCCAGCAGCAACCCGGGACAGGTGGAGGAGAACTATGGCTACACCTTC
CASSNPGQVEENYGYTF
>TRBV6-2/TRBV6-3|TRBJ1-1|.|.
TGTGCCAGCAGCTTCCTATATTTTACGTTGAACACTGAAGCTTTCTTT
CASSFLYFTLNTEAFF
>TRBV19|TRBJ1-2|few|.
TGTGCCAGTAGTATAGCGACAGGACTCCACTATGGCTACACCTTC
CASSIATGLHYGYTF
>TRBV12-3/TRBV12-4|TRBJ2-1|many|.
TGTGCCAGCGAAAGGAGTGGAAACTACAATGAGCAGTTCTTC
CASERSGNYNEQFF
>TRBV20-1|TRBJ1-1|.|.
TGCACCCCGGGGGAGGTCGGGAACACTGAAGCTTTCTTT
CTPGEVGNTEAFF
>TRBV6-4|TRBJ1-3|.|.
TGTGCCAGCAGTGACTCTCACAGCTCTGGAAACACCATATATTTT
CASSDSHSSGNTIYF
>TRBV11-2|TRBJ1-1|few|.
TGTGCCAGCAGCTTCACAGAGGGGGGAATCACTGAAGCTTTCTTT
CASSFTEGGITEAFF
>TRBV6-1|TRBJ2-5|few|.
TGTGCCAGCAGTGTAATCGGGGGACGTTCATGGGCCCAGTACTTC
CASSVIGGRSWAQYF
>TRBV19|TRBJ2-6|.|.
TGTGCCAGTCATGGGCCGAGCCACTCTGGGGCCAACGTCCTGACTTTC
CASHGPSHSGANVLTF
>TRBV6-2/TRBV6-3|TRBJ2-3|once|.
TGTGCCAGCAGTTACATACAGGGACGCACAGATACGCAGTATTTT
CASSYIQGRTDTQYF
>TRBV29-1|TRBJ2-3|.|.
TGCAGCGTTGAAGGACAGTACACAGATACGCAGTATTTT
CSVEGQYTDTQYF
>TRBV19|TRBJ2-1|few|TRBD1
TGTGCCAGTAGTATGGGCAGGGGGCGAGGGAATGAGCAGTTCTTC
CASSMGRGRGNEQFF
>TRBV27|TRBJ2-1|.|.
TGTGCCAGCAGTTTTATAGCGGAAGACTACAATGAGCAGTTCTTC
CASSFIAEDYNEQFF
>TRBV28|TRBJ1-6|few|TRBD1
TGTGCCAGCATCACAGGGGGGAGCTATATCTCACCCCTCCACTTT
CASITGGSYISPLHF
>TRBV2|TRBJ1-2|.|TRBD1
TGTGCCAGCAGTGACTTAAGTAGGGACAGAGCCTATGGCTACACCTTC
CASSDLSRDRAYGYTF
>TRBV24-1|TRBJ1-1|.|.
TGTGCCACCAGTGATTCGGGGTCTGAAGCTTTCTTT
CATSDSGSEAFF